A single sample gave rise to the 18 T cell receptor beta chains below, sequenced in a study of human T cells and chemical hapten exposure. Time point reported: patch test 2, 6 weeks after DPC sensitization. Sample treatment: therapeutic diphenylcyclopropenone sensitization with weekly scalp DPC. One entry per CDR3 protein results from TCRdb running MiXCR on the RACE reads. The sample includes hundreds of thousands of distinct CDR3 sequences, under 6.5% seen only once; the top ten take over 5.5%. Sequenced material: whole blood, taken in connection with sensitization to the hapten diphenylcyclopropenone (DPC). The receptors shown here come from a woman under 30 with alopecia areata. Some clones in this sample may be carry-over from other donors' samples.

The CDR3 DNA follows: TGTGCCAGCAGTTTTCGAGCGACCGGGCCCCTAGCCAAAAACATTCAGTACTTC. Its protein is CASSFRATGPLAKNIQYF. The chain joins TRBV27 to TRBJ2-4; D not resolved. CDR1 is MNHEY and CDR2 is SMNVEV in the germline V gene (reference sequence). The CDR3 has 18 amino acids. Between the trimmed V and J ends, which lost 3 bases and 0 bases, there was a span of 18 bases.

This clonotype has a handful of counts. Here the CDR3 DNA reads TGTGCCAGCAGCACAGGGGTCTTTGGGGCCAACGTCCTGACTTTC. Translation: CASSTGVFGANVLTF. V and J are TRBV7-2 and TRBJ2-6; the match to TRBD1 covers 7 bases. The CDR3 sequence is 15 residues long. V was pared by 5 bases and J by 3 bases, with 4 bases of the junction left unmatched. The germline V gene has CDR1 SGHTA and CDR2 FQGNSA.

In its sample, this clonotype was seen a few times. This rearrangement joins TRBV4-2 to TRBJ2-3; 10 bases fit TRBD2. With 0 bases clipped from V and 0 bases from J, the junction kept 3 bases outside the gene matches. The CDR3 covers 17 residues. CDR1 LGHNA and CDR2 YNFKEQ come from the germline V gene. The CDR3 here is CASSQELAGPSTDTQYF. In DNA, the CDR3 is TGTGCCAGCAGCCAAGAACTAGCGGGACCCAGCACAGATACGCAGTATTTT.

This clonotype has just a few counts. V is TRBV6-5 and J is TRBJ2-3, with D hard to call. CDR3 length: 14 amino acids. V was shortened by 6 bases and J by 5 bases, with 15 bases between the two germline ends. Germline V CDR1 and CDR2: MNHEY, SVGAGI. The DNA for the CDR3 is TGTGCCAGCAGCCCAGGAGCGCTGATAGATACGCAGTATTTT. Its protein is CASSPGALIDTQYF.

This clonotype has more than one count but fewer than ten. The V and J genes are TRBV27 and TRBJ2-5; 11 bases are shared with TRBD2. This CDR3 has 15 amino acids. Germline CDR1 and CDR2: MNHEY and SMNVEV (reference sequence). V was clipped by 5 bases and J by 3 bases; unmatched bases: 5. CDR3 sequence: CASSLFSGGEETQYF. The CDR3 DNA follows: TGTGCCAGCAGTCTATTTAGCGGGGGGGAAGAGACCCAGTACTTC.

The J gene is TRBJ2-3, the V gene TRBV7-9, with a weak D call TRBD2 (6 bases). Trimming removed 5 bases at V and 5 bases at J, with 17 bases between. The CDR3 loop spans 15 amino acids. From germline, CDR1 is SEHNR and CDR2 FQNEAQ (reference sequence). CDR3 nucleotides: TGTGCCAGCAGCCGTATTAGCGGTGGGCGAGATACGCAGTATTTT. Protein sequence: CASSRISGGRDTQYF.

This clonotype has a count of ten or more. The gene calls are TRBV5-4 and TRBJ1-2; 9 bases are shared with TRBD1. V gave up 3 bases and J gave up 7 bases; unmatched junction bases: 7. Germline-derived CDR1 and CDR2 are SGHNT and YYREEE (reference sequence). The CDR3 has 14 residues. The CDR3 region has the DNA TGTGCCAGCAGCTCCCGGGACAGGGACAGTGGCTACACCTTC. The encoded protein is CASSSRDRDSGYTF.

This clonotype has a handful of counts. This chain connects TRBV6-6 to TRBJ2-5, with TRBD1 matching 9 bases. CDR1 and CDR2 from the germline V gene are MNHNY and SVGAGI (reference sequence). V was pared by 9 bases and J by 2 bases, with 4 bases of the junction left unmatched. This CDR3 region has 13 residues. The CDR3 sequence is CASHRGRQETQYF. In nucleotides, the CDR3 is TGTGCCAGTCACAGGGGGCGTCAAGAGACCCAGTACTTC.

CDR3 DNA sequence: TGTGCCAGCAGTGGACGGACCTACAATGAGCAGTTCTTC. Its translation: CASSGRTYNEQFF. V is TRBV28 and J is TRBJ2-1, with D hard to call. Between the trimmed V and J ends, which lost 5 bases and 2 bases, there was a span of 7 bases. The germline V gene encodes CDR1 MDHEN and CDR2 SYDVKM. The CDR3 spans 13 residues.

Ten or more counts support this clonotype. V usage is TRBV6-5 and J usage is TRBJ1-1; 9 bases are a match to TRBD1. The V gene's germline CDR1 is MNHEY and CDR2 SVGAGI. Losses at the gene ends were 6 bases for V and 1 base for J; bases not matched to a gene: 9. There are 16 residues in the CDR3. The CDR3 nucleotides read TGTGCCAGCAGCCTTCGGACAGGGGCGGCGAACACTGAAGCTTTCTTT. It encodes CASSLRTGAANTEAFF.

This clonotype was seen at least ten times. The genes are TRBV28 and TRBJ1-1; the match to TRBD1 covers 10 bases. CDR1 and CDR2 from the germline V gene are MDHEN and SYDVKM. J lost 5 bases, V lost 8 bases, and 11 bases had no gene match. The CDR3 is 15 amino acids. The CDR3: CASDGSGQGDTEAFF. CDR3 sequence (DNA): TGTGCCAGCGACGGTTCTGGACAGGGGGATACTGAAGCTTTCTTT.

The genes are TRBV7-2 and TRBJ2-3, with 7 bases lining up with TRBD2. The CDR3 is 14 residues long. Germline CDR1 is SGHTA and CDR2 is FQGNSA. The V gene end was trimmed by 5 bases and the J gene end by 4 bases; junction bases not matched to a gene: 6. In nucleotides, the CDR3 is TGTGCCAGCAGCCCCAGCGGGGTCCCAGATACGCAGTATTTT. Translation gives CASSPSGVPDTQYF. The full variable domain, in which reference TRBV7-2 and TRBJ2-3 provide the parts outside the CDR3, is GAGVSQSPSNKVTEKGKDVELRCDPISGHTALYWYRQSLGQGLEFLIYFQGNSAPDKSGLPSDRFSAERTGGSVSTLTIQRTQQEDSAVYLCASSPSGVPDTQYFGPGTRLTVL.

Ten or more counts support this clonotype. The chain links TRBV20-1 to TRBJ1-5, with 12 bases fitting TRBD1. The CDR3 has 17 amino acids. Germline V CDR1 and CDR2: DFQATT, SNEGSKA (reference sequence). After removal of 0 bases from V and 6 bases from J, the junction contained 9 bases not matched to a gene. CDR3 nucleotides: TGCAGTGCTAGAGATAATCTGGGGACAGGGGGCACTCAGCCCCAGCATTTT. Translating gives CSARDNLGTGGTQPQHF.

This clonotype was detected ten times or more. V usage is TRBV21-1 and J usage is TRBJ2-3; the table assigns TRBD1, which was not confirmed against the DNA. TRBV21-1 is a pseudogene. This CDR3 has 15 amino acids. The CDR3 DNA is TGTGCCAGCAGCAAAGTCCAGGGATGCACAGATACGCAGTATTTT. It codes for CASSKVQGCTDTQYF.

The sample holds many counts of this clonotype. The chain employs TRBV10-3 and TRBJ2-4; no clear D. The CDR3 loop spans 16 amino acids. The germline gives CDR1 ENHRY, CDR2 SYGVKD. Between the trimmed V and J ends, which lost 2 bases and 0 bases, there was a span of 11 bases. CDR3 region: CAISEPLLVAKNIQYF. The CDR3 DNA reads TGTGCCATCAGTGAGCCACTCCTTGTAGCCAAAAACATTCAGTACTTC.

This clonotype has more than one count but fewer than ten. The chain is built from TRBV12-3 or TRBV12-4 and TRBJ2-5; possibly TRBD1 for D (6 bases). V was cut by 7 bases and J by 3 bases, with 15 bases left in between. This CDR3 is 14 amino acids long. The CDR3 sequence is CASNHRDIEETQYF. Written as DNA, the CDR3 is TGTGCCAGCAATCACCGGGACATAGAAGAGACCCAGTACTTC.

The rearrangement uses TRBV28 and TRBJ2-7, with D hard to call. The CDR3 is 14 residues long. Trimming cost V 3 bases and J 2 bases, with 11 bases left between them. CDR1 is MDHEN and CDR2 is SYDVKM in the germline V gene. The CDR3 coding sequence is TGTGCCAGCAGTTTGAGCGACCGAGCCTACGAGCAGTACTTC. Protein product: CASSLSDRAYEQYF.

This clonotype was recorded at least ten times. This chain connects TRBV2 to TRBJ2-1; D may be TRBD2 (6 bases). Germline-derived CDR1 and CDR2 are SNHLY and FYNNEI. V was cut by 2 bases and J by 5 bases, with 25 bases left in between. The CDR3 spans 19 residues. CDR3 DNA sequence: TGTGCCAGCAGTGAAAGGTCCCTAGCGCGATTACCTATTAACAATGAGCAGTTCTTC. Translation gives CASSERSLARLPINNEQFF. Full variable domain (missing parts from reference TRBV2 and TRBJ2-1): EPEVTQTPSHQVTQMGQEVILRCVPISNHLYFYWYRQILGQKVEFLVSFYNNEISEKSEIFDDQFSVERPDGSNFTLKIRSTKLEDSAMYFCASSERSLARLPINNEQFFGPGTRLTVL.